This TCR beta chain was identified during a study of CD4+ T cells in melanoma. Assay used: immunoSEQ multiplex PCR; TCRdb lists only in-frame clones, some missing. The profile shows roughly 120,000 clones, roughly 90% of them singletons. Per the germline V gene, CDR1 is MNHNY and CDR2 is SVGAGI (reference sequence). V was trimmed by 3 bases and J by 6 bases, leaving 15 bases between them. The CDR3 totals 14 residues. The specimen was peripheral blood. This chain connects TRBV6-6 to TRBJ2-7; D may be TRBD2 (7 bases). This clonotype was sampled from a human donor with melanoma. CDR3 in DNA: TGTGCCAGCAGTTATGGGAGGGGGTTGCTCGAGCAGTACTTC. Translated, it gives CASSYGRGLLEQYF.